The 19 T cell receptor beta chains listed next were all sequenced from one sample in a study of cytomegalovirus exposure and HLA in healthy donors. Amplification used 60 Vbeta primers and 13 Jbeta primers. Data came from immunoSEQ multiplex PCR; TCRdb stores just in-frame clones and leaves some out. Altogether roughly 140,000 clones are present, under 90% being singletons, with the ten largest covering roughly 4.7%. What was sequenced was PBMCs. The receptors here all came from a man aged 35-49 years in good health and CMV-seronegative.

J is TRBJ2-5 and V is TRBV5-1, with TRBD2 as a possible D gene (6 bases). The CDR3 consists of 16 residues. The germline V gene encodes CDR1 SGHRS and CDR2 YFSETQ. V gave up 4 bases and J gave up 5 bases, with 21 bases separating them. The CDR3 here is CASSQGWGDGEETQYF. CDR3 sequence (DNA): TGCGCCAGCAGCCAAGGATGGGGGGATGGTGAGGAGACCCAGTACTTC. The whole variable domain, remainder taken from reference TRBV5-1 and TRBJ2-5, is KAGVTQTPRYLIKTRGQQVTLSCSPISGHRSVSWYQQTPGQGLQFLFEYFSETQRNKGNFPGRFSGRQFSNSRSEMNVSTLELGDSALYLCASSQGWGDGEETQYFGPGTRLLVL.

The V call is TRBV5-1, the J call TRBJ2-7; TRBD2 is a possible D gene (6 bases). Germline lookup yields CDR1 SGHRS and CDR2 YFSETQ. This CDR3 is 18 amino acids long. V lost 5 bases, J lost 0 bases, and 24 bases lay in between. The CDR3: CASSSAGLKKKSSYEQYF. CDR3 DNA sequence: TGCGCCAGCAGTTCCGCGGGACTCAAAAAAAAGAGCTCCTACGAGCAGTACTTC.

The chain has TRBV7-9 and TRBJ1-4; 12 bases line up with TRBD1. The V gene's germline CDR1 is SEHNR and CDR2 FQNEAQ (reference sequence). V trimming: 10 bases; J trimming: 8 bases; junction bases outside the gene matches: 2. The CDR3 length is 12 residues. CDR3 coding DNA: TGTGCCACAGGGACAGGGGGCGAAAAACTGTTTTTT. It yields the protein CATGTGGEKLFF.

This clone was seen a few times. The rearrangement joins TRBV5-4 to TRBJ2-5; 8 nucleotides agree with TRBD2. Germline V gene data show CDR1 as SGHNT and CDR2 as YYREEE (reference sequence). The CDR3 runs 15 residues. V dropped 4 bases and J dropped 1; count of bases not matched to a gene: 6. Here the CDR3 reads CASSLPGRAQETQYF. Here the CDR3 DNA reads TGTGCCAGCAGCCTTCCCGGGAGGGCCCAAGAGACCCAGTACTTC.

The J gene is TRBJ1-1, the V gene TRBV27, with D perhaps TRBD1 (6 bases). CDR1 and CDR2 from the germline V gene are MNHEY and SMNVEV (reference sequence). There are 19 residues in the CDR3. V gave up 6 bases and J gave up 1 base, with 27 bases separating them. The CDR3 DNA is TGTGCCAGCAGCTTCGCCAAACCCCGGACAGCCCAGGGGAACACTGAAGCTTTCTTT. Amino acids: CASSFAKPRTAQGNTEAFF.

In DNA, the CDR3 is TGTGCCAGCAGACCCGGGACAGGGGGCGGGTATGGCTACACCTTC. Translated, it gives CASRPGTGGGYGYTF. The chain links TRBV6-5 to TRBJ1-2, with 12 bases fitting TRBD1. CDR1 and CDR2 (germline): MNHEY, SVGAGI. The J segment lost 5 bases and the V segment lost 6 bases, leaving 7 bases of the junction unmatched. This CDR3 spans 15 amino acids.

This clone was counted between two and nine times. The chain combines TRBV7-6 with TRBJ2-2; TRBD2 aligns across 10 bases. CDR1 SGHVS and CDR2 FNYEAQ come from the germline V gene. V dropped 5 bases and J dropped 3; count of bases not matched to a gene: 6. The CDR3 consists of 16 residues. In nucleotides, the CDR3 is TGTGCCAGCAGCGAGGGACTAGCGCTATACACCGGGGAGCTGTTTTTT. Residues: CASSEGLALYTGELFF.

This clone was observed once. The chain couples TRBV11-3 to TRBJ1-2; D remains ambiguous. Trimming shortened V by 11 bases and J by 4 bases, and 14 bases separated the two germline ends. CDR3 length: 12 amino acids. Germline V gives CDR1 SGHNT, CDR2 YENEEA. The CDR3 sequence is CAHGIFLYGYTF. DNA for the CDR3: TGTGCCCACGGTATATTTCTCTATGGCTACACCTTC.

V and J are TRBV5-8 and TRBJ1-5, with D perhaps matching TRBD1 (5 bases). V gave up 0 bases and J gave up 4 bases, with 14 bases separating them. Per germline, CDR1 SGHTS and CDR2 YDEGEE. This CDR3 comprises 16 residues. CDR3 amino acids: CASSLGAGLQNQPQHF. DNA of the CDR3: TGTGCCAGCAGCTTGGGTGCGGGACTGCAAAATCAGCCCCAGCATTTT.

The chain carries TRBV28 and TRBJ2-3; 10 bases match TRBD2. This CDR3 contains 16 residues. Germline CDR1 MDHEN, CDR2 SYDVKM. Losses at the gene ends were 3 bases for V and 6 bases for J; bases not matched to a gene: 9. Written as DNA, the CDR3 is TGTGCCAGCAGTTTCCTCGAGCGGGGGGGCAGGGATACGCAGTATTTT. Translating gives CASSFLERGGRDTQYF.

V gene TRBV20-1 combines with J gene TRBJ1-4, with a possible D match to TRBD1 (6 bases). The ends were cut back, 6 bases at V and 8 bases at J, with 10 bases in the middle. Germline V lookup: CDR1 DFQATT, CDR2 SNEGSKA (reference sequence). This CDR3 is built from 11 residues. The CDR3 protein is CSALGTEKLFF. The CDR3 coding sequence is TGCAGTGCGCTCGGGACAGAAAAACTGTTTTTT.

This chain links TRBV6-5 with TRBJ2-7; D gene unclear. With 2 bases removed from V and 3 bases from J, the gap between germline ends came to 8 bases. In germline, CDR1 is MNHEY, CDR2 SVGAGI. The CDR3 loop spans 13 amino acids. The CDR3 DNA follows: TGTGCCAGCAGTTACGGCCAGCGCTACGAGCAGTACTTC. Protein product: CASSYGQRYEQYF.

The V and J genes are TRBV7-3 and TRBJ1-2; 8 bases line up with TRBD1. V trimming: 5 bases; J trimming: 4 bases; junction bases outside the gene matches: 6. From germline, CDR1 is SGHTA and CDR2 FQGTGA. CDR3 length: 14 residues. DNA for the CDR3: TGTGCCAGCAGCCCCGGGACAGGAGGCTATGGCTACACCTTC. Protein sequence: CASSPGTGGYGYTF.

The chain has TRBV7-2 and TRBJ2-7; D uncertain. The CDR3 covers 12 residues. The germline gives CDR1 SGHTA, CDR2 FQGNSA. With 1 base removed from V and 2 bases from J, the gap between germline ends came to 3 bases. CDR3 loop: CASSLGAYEQYF. CDR3 in DNA: TGTGCCAGCAGCTTAGGAGCCTACGAGCAGTACTTC. Full variable domain (rest looked up from reference TRBV7-2 and TRBJ2-7): GAGVSQSPSNKVTEKGKDVELRCDPISGHTALYWYRQSLGQGLEFLIYFQGNSAPDKSGLPSDRFSAERTGGSVSTLTIQRTQQEDSAVYLCASSLGAYEQYFGPGTRLTVT.

The chain is built from TRBV5-8 and TRBJ1-1; the D gene is possibly TRBD1 (5 bases). CDR3 length: 15 residues. V lost 0 bases, J lost 6 bases, and 15 bases lay in between. CDR1 and CDR2 from the germline V gene are SGHTS and YDEGEE. The chain's CDR3 is CASSLEVGQVAEAFF. Here the CDR3 DNA reads TGTGCCAGCAGCTTGGAGGTGGGGCAGGTAGCTGAAGCTTTCTTT.

The chain uses TRBV5-1 and TRBJ2-7; 9 bases align to TRBD1. After removal of 0 bases from V and 4 bases from J, the junction contained 5 bases not matched to a gene. Germline V lookup: CDR1 SGHRS, CDR2 YFSETQ. The CDR3 contains 15 residues. CDR3 nucleotides: TGCGCCAGCAGCTTGGGGCGGACAGGGGTGTACGAGCAGTACTTC. It encodes CASSLGRTGVYEQYF.

This clone was picked up a small number of times. This sample includes further DNA sequences coding for the same CDR3. In DNA, the CDR3 is TGTGCCAGTAGTATAGCGGCCCCCGCGGCAGGGTTCCCCTTTGGCACTGAAGCTTTCTTT. Its protein product is CASSIAAPAAGFPFGTEAFF. The chain is built from TRBV19 and TRBJ1-1, with D tentatively TRBD1 (5 bases). Germline values: CDR1 LNHDA, CDR2 SQIVND (reference sequence). Trimming shortened V by 1 base and J by 4 bases, and 28 bases separated the two germline ends. The CDR3 is 20 residues long.

The rearrangement uses TRBV4-2 and TRBJ2-3; D is uncertain. This CDR3 is built from 13 residues. Trimming left V 1 base short and J 5 bases short, with 7 bases between. Germline CDR1 reads LGHNA; CDR2 reads YNFKEQ. DNA for the CDR3: TGTGCCAGCAGCCAAGGACCGGGAGATACGCAGTATTTT. Its protein is CASSQGPGDTQYF.

The chain links TRBV6-5 to TRBJ2-7; the D gene is possibly TRBD1 (6 bases). Germline-derived CDR1 and CDR2 are MNHEY and SVGAGI. Trimming cost V 2 bases and J 2 bases, with 13 bases left between them. The length of the CDR3 is 15 residues. The CDR3: CASSYDPGEPYEQYF. CDR3 nucleotide sequence: TGTGCCAGCAGTTACGATCCAGGGGAGCCCTACGAGCAGTACTTC.